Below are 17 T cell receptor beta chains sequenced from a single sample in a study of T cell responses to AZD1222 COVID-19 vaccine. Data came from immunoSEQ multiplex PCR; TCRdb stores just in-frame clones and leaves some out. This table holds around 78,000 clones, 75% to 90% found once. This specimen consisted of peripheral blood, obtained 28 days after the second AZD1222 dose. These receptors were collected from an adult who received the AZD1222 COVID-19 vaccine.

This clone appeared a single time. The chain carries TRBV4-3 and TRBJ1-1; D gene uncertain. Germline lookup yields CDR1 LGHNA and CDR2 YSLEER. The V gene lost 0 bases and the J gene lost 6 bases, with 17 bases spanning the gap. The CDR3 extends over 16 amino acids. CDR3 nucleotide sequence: TGCGCCAGCAGCCAAGAGTTCAATTTGGTAGGACCTGAAGCTTTCTTT. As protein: CASSQEFNLVGPEAFF.

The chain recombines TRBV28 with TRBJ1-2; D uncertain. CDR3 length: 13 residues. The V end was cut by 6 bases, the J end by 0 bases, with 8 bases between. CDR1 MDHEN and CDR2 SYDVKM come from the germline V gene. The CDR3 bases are TGTGCCAGCAGCCCCGGGACTAACTATGGCTACACCTTC. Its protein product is CASSPGTNYGYTF.

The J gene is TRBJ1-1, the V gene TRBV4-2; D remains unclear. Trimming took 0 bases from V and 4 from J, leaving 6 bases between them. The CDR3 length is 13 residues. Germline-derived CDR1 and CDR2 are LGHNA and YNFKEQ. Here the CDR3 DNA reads TGTGCCAGCAGCCAAGATATAAGCACTGAAGCTTTCTTT. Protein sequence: CASSQDISTEAFF.

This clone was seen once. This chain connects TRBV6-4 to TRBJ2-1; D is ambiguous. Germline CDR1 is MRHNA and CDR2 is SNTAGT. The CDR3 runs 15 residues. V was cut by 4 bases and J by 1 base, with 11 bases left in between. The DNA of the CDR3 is TGTGCCAGCAGTGGGAACCCCGCTTCCTACAATGAGCAGTTCTTC. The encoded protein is CASSGNPASYNEQFF.

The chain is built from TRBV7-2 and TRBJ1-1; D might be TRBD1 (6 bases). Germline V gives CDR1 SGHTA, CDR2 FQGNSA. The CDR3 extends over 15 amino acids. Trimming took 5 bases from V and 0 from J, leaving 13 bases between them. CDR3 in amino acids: CASSLKGGVNTEAFF. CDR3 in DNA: TGTGCCAGCAGCCTCAAAGGGGGGGTGAACACTGAAGCTTTCTTT. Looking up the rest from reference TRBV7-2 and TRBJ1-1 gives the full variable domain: GAGVSQSPSNKVTEKGKDVELRCDPISGHTALYWYRQSLGQGLEFLIYFQGNSAPDKSGLPSDRFSAERTGGSVSTLTIQRTQQEDSAVYLCASSLKGGVNTEAFFGQGTRLTVV.

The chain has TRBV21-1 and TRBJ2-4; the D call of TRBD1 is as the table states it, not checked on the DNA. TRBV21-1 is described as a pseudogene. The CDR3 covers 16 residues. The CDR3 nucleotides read TGTGCCAGCCCCCAGGACAGGGTCCTAGCCAAAAACATTCAGTACTTC. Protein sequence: CASPQDRVLAKNIQYF.

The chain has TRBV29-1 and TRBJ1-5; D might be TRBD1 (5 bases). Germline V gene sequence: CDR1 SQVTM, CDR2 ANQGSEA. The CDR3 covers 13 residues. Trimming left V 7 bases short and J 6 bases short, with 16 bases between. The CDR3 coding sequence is TGCAGCGCCCTGGGCAGGGCGGGTCAGCCCCAGCATTTT. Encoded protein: CSALGRAGQPQHF.

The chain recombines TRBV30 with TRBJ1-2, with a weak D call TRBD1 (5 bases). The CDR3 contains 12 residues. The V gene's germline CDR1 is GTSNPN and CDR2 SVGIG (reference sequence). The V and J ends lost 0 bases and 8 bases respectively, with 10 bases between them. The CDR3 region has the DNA TGTGCCTGGAGTGTACCGCCAGGGGGCTACACCTTC. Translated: CAWSVPPGGYTF.

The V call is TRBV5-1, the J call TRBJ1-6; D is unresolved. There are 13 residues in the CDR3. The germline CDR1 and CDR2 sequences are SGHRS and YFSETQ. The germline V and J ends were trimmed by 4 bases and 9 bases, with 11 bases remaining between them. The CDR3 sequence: CASSPGESSPLHF. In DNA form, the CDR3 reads TGCGCCAGCAGCCCCGGCGAGAGTTCACCCCTCCACTTT.

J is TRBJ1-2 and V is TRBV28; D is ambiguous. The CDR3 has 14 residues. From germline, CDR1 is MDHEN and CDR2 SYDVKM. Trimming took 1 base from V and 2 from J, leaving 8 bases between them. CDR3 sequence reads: CASSLSPVNYGYTF. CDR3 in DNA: TGTGCCAGCAGTTTATCGCCGGTGAACTATGGCTACACCTTC.

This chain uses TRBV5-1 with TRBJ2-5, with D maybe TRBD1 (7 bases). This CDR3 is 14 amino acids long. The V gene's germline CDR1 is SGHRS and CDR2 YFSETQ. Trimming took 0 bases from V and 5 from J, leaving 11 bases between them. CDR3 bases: TGCGCCAGCAGCTTGGTACAGGGGAGGGAGACCCAGTACTTC. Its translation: CASSLVQGRETQYF.

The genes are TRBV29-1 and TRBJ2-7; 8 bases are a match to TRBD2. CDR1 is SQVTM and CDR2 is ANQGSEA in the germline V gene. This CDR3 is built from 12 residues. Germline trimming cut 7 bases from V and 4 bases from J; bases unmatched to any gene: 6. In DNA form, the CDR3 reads TGCAGCGCCGGGACTAGGAGGTACGAGCAGTACTTC. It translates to CSAGTRRYEQYF.

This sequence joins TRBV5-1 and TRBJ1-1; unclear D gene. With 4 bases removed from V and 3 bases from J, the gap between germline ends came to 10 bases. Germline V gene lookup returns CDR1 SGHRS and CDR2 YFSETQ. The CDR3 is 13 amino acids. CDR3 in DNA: TGCGCCAGCAGCGACACCCGAGACACTGAAGCTTTCTTT. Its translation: CASSDTRDTEAFF.

The CDR3 here is CASSPSGTASGQPQHF. As DNA, the CDR3 is TGTGCCAGCAGCCCCTCCGGGACCGCGTCCGGTCAGCCCCAGCATTTT. The V call is TRBV7-8, the J call TRBJ1-5; D is perhaps TRBD1 (5 bases). V was pared by 5 bases and J by 6 bases, with 20 bases between. CDR3 length equals 16 residues. Germline V CDR1 and CDR2: SGHVS, FQNEAQ.

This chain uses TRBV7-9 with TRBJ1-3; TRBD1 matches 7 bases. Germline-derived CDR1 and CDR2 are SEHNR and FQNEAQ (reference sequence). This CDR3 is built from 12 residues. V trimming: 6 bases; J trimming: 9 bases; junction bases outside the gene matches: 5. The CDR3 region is CASSFRQGTIYF. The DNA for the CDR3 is TGTGCCAGCAGTTTCCGACAGGGCACCATATATTTT.

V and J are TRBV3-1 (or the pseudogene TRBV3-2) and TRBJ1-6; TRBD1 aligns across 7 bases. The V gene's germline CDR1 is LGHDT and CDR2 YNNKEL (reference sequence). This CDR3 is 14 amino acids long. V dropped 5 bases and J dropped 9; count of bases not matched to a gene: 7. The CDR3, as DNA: TGTGCCAGCAGCTACGGACAGGCTTTTTCACCCCTCCACTTT. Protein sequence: CASSYGQAFSPLHF.

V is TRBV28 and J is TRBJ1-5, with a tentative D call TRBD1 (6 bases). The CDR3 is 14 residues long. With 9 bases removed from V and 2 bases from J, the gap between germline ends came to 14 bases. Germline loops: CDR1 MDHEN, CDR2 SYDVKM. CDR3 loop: CASHWGAGNQPQHF. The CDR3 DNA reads TGTGCCAGTCATTGGGGGGCTGGCAATCAGCCCCAGCATTTT. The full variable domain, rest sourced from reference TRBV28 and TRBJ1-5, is DVKVTQSSRYLVKRTGEKVFLECVQDMDHENMFWYRQDPGLGLRLIYFSYDVKMKEKGDIPEGYSVSREKKERFSLILESASTNQTSMYLCASHWGAGNQPQHFGDGTRLSIL.